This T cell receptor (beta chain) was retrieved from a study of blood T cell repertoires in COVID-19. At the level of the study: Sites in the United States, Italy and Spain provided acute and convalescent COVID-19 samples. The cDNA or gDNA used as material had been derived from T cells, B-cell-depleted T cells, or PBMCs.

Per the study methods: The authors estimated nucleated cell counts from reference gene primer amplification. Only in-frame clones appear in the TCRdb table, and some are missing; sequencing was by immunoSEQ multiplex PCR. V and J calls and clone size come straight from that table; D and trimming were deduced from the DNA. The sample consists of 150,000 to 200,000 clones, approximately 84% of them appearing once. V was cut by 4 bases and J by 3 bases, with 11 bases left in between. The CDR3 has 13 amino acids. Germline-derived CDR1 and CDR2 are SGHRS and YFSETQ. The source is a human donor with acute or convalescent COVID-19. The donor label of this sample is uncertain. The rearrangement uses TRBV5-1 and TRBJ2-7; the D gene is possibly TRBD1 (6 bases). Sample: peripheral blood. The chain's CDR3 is CASSGQGFYEQYF. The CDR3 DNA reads TGCGCCAGCAGCGGGCAGGGGTTCTACGAGCAGTACTTC.